These 5 T cell receptor beta chains share one sample of origin, sequenced in a study of T cells expressing NK-cell markers. One entry per CDR3 protein, without DNA, is what TCRdb gives after re-calling the 5' RACE reads. This repertoire includes roughly 430,000 distinct CDR3 sequences. The material sequenced was blood T cells: a sorted CD56 or NKG2C T cell subset, CD4+ or CD8+ T cells, or bulk PBMC T cells (not recorded which). The source of these receptors is a woman between 18 and 70 years old in good health.

J is TRBJ2-4 and V is TRBV7-2; TCRdb selects TRBD1, and the lack of DNA leaves this call unchecked. The CDR3 has 20 residues. Germline V lookup: CDR1 SGHTA, CDR2 FQGNSA. CDR3 protein: CASSLAYTTGTGVAKNIQYF. Full variable domain (missing parts from reference TRBV7-2 and TRBJ2-4): GAGVSQSPSNKVTEKGKDVELRCDPISGHTALYWYRQSLGQGLEFLIYFQGNSAPDKSGLPSDRFSAERTGGSVSTLTIQRTQQEDSAVYLCASSLAYTTGTGVAKNIQYFGAGTRLSVL.

The chain carries TRBV19 and TRBJ2-4; the TRBD1 assignment by TCRdb is unverifiable without DNA. The CDR3 sequence is 12 residues long. The germline V gene has CDR1 LNHDA and CDR2 SQIVND (reference sequence). This chain's CDR3 is CASSMKGYIQYF.

V is TRBV20-1 and J is TRBJ1-4. This CDR3 has 13 residues. CDR1 DFQATT and CDR2 SNEGSKA come from the germline V gene (reference sequence). The CDR3 loop reads CSARASGNEKLFF.

CDR3 loop: CASSPDIPGRTRTDTQYF. The rearrangement uses TRBV5-1 and TRBJ2-3; there is no DNA to check the TCRdb D call of TRBD1. The CDR3 totals 18 residues. Germline CDR1 and CDR2: SGHRS and YFSETQ.

V is TRBV9 and J is TRBJ2-1; TCRdb names TRBD1, which stays unverified in the absence of DNA. Germline loops: CDR1 SGDLS, CDR2 YYNGEE. The CDR3 spans 13 residues. The CDR3 spells CASSEWSPGEQFF.